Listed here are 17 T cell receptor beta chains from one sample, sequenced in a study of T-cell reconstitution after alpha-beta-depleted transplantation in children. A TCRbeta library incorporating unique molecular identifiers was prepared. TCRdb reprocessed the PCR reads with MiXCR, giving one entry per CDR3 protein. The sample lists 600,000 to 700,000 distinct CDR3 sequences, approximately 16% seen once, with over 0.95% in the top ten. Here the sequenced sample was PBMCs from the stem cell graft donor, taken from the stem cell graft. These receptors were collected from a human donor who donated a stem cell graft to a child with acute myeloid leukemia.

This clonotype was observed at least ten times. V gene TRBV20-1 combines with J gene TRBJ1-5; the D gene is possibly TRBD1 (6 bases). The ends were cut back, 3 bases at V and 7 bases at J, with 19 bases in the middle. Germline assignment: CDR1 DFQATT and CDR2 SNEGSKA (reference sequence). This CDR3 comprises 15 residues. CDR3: CSARSDRFEGQPQHF. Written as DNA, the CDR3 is TGCAGTGCTAGGTCAGACAGGTTTGAGGGGCAGCCCCAGCATTTT.

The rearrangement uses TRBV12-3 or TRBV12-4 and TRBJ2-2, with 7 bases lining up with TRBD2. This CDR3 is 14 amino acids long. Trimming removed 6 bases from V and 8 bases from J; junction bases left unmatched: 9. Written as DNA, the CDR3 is TGTGCCAGCAGCCCCCTGGGAGGGCGAGGGGAGCTGTTTTTT. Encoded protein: CASSPLGGRGELFF.

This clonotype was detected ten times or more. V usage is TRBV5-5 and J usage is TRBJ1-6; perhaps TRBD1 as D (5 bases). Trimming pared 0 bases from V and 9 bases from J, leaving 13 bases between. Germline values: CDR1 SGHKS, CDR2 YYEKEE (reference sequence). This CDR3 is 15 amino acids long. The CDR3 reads CASSLVRVEGSPLHF. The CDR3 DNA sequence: TGTGCCAGCAGCTTGGTCAGGGTGGAGGGTTCACCCCTCCACTTT.

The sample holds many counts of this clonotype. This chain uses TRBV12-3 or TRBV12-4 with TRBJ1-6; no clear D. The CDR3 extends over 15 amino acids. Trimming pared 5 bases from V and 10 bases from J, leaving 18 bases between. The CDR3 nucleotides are TGTGCCAGCAGTCCCCTCGGTCAAGCGGGGTCACCCCTCCACTTT. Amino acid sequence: CASSPLGQAGSPLHF.

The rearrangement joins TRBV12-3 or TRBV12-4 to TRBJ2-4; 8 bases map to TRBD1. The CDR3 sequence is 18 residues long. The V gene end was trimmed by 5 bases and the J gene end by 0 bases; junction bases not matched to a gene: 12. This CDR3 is CASSKQGAGTLAKNIQYF. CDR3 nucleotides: TGTGCCAGCAGTAAGCAGGGGGCGGGCACCTTAGCCAAAAACATTCAGTACTTC.

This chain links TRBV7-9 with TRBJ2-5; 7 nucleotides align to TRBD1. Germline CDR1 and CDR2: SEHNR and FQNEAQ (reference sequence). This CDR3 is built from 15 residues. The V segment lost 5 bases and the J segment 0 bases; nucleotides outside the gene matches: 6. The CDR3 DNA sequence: TGTGCCAGCAGCATCGGGACAGATTACCAAGAGACCCAGTACTTC. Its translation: CASSIGTDYQETQYF. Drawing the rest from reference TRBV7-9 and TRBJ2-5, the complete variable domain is DTGVSQNPRHKITKRGQNVTFRCDPISEHNRLYWYRQTLGQGPEFLTYFQNEAQLEKSRLLSDRFSAERPKGSFSTLEIQRTEQGDSAMYLCASSIGTDYQETQYFGPGTRLLVL.

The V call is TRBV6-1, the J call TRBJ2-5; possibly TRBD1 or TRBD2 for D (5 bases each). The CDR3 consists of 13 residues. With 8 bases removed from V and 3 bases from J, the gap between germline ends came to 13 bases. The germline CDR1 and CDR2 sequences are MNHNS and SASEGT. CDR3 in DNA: TGTGCCAGCCCTACACAGGAGGAAGAGACCCAGTACTTC. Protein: CASPTQEEETQYF.

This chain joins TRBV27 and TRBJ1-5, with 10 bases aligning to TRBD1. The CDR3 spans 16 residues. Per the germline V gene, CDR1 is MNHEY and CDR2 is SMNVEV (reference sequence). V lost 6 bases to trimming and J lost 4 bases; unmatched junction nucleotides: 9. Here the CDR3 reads CASSHTRQGANQPQHF. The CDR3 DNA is TGTGCCAGCAGCCATACTCGACAGGGGGCAAATCAGCCCCAGCATTTT.

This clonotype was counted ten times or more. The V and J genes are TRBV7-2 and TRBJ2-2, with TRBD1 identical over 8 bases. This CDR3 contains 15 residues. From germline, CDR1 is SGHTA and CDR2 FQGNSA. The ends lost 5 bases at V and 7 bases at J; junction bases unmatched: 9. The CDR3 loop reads CASSPRTGYSGELFF. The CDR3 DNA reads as TGTGCCAGCAGCCCACGGACAGGGTACAGCGGGGAGCTGTTTTTT.

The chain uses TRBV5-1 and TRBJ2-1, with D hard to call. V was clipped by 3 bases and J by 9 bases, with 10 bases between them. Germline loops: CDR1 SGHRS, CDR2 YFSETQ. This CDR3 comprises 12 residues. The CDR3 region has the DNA TGCGCCAGCAGCTGGAACCCTGCTGAGCAGTTCTTC. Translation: CASSWNPAEQFF.

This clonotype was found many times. CDR3 bases: TGTGCCAGCAGCTTAGAGGGTAGGGATAATGAGCAGTTCTTC. Amino acids: CASSLEGRDNEQFF. This chain connects TRBV7-9 to TRBJ2-1; no clear D gene. Germline CDR1 SEHNR, CDR2 FQNEAQ (reference sequence). This CDR3 is built from 14 residues. V lost 1 base and J 7 bases, leaving 11 bases between the germline ends.

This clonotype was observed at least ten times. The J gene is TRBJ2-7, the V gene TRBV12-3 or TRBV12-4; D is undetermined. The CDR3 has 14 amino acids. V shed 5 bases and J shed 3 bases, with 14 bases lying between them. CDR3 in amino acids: CASSTTELGYEQYF. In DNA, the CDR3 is TGTGCCAGCAGTACTACGGAGCTGGGCTACGAGCAGTACTTC.

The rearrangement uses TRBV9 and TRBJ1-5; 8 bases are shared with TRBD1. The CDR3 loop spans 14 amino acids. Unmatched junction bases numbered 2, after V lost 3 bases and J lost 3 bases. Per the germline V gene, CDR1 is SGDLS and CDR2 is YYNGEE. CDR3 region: CASSDRGFNQPQHF. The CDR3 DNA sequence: TGTGCCAGCAGCGACAGGGGGTTCAATCAGCCCCAGCATTTT.

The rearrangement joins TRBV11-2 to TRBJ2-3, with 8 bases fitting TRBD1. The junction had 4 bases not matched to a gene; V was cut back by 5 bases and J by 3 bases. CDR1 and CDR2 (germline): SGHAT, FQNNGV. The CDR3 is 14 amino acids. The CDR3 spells CASSQRQGTDTQYF. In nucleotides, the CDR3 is TGTGCCAGCAGCCAGAGACAGGGGACAGATACGCAGTATTTT.

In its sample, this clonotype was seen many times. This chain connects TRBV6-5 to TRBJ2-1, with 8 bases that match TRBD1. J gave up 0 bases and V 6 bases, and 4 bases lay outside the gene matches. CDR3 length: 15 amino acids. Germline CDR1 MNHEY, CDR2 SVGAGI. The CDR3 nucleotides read TGTGCCAGCAGATATGACAGGGGCTCCTACAATGAGCAGTTCTTC. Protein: CASRYDRGSYNEQFF.

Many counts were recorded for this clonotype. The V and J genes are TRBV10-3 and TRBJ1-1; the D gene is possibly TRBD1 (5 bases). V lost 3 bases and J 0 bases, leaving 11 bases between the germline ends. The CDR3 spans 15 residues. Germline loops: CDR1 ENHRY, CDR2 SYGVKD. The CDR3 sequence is CAISDAGDLNTEAFF. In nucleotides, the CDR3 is TGTGCCATCAGTGATGCGGGGGACTTGAACACTGAAGCTTTCTTT.

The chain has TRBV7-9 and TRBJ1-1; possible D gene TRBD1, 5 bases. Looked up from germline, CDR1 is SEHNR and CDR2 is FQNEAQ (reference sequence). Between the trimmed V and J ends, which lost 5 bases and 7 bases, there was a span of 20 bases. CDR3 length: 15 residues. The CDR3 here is CASSTQLRDGIEAFF. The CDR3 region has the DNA TGTGCCAGCAGCACCCAGCTCAGGGACGGGATTGAAGCTTTCTTT.